The 22 T cell receptor beta chains reported below all come from one sample, sequenced in a study of shared clonotypes between healthy human individuals (dated by TCRdb to the early 2020s). The library was prepared using the immunoSEQ multiplex PCR assay. The table was pulled from immuneACCESS by TCRdb, which kept in-frame rearrangements only. Such tables lose some clones; where checked, under half of the loss comes from unresolved V genes, and the rest has no known cause. For this sample the table gives around 2,000,000 clones, of which 90% to 95% were detected only once. Of the sample, approximately 0.13% falls within the top ten clones. Source material: naive CD4+ T cells sorted from blood. In the paper's terms, the cell subset or site label means: CD45RA+ positively selected. The receptors were gathered from a man between 18 and 35 years old in good health.

The chain combines TRBV10-3 with TRBJ2-5; 8 positions match TRBD2. Germline V gene data show CDR1 as ENHRY and CDR2 as SYGVKD. This CDR3 is 13 amino acids long. The V segment lost 8 bases and the J segment 2 bases; nucleotides outside the gene matches: 4. The CDR3 DNA follows: TGTGCCATCGGGACGGGGGGGCAAGAGACCCAGTACTTC. This sequence encodes CAIGTGGQETQYF.

The chain combines TRBV6-1 with TRBJ2-2; 9 bases match TRBD2. This CDR3 region has 15 residues. V lost 3 bases, J lost 5 bases, and 4 bases stayed unmatched. From germline, CDR1 is MNHNS and CDR2 SASEGT. In DNA, the CDR3 is TGTGCCAGCAGTGAGGCTAGCGGGATGACCGGGGAGCTGTTTTTT. Encoded protein: CASSEASGMTGELFF.

This chain uses TRBV5-1 with TRBJ2-5; D could derive from TRBD1 or TRBD2 (6 bases each). Germline loops: CDR1 SGHRS, CDR2 YFSETQ. CDR3 length: 16 residues. V was cut by 1 base and J by 5 bases, with 18 bases left in between. For the CDR3, the DNA is TGCGCCAGCAGCTTGTCCCCGGGGGCAGGGCAGGAGACCCAGTACTTC. Translating it yields CASSLSPGAGQETQYF.

In this sample, this clone turned up once. The chain employs TRBV5-1 and TRBJ2-3; D gene unclear. The CDR3 is made up of 14 amino acids. Germline V lookup: CDR1 SGHRS, CDR2 YFSETQ. V gave up 0 bases and J gave up 2 bases, with 7 bases separating them. CDR3 in DNA: TGCGCCAGCAGCTTGGGAGTGGTCACAGATACGCAGTATTTT. Protein product: CASSLGVVTDTQYF.

The V call is TRBV5-4, the J call TRBJ2-1; D unclear. This CDR3 region has 15 residues. CDR1 SGHNT and CDR2 YYREEE come from the germline V gene (reference sequence). The germline V and J ends were trimmed by 0 bases and 1 base, with 8 bases remaining between them. The CDR3 sequence is CASSLAAQSYNEQFF. DNA for the CDR3: TGTGCCAGCAGCTTGGCAGCGCAATCCTACAATGAGCAGTTCTTC.

About this clone itself: This specimen includes other DNA sequences encoding the same CDR3. The rearrangement uses TRBV10-2 and TRBJ2-5; D is uncertain. The CDR3 spans 12 residues. Trimming pared 4 bases from V and 1 base from J, leaving 4 bases between. Looked up from germline, CDR1 is WSHSY and CDR2 is SAAADI. The CDR3 spells CASSATQETQYF. DNA for the CDR3: TGCGCCAGCAGTGCCACCCAAGAGACCCAGTACTTC.

The genes are TRBV5-1 and TRBJ2-3, with D possibly matching TRBD2 (5 bases). Trimming stripped 0 bases from V and 7 bases from J, with 6 bases between. This CDR3 region has 12 residues. From germline, CDR1 is SGHRS and CDR2 YFSETQ. CDR3 sequence: CASSLDGNTQYF. The DNA for the CDR3 is TGCGCCAGCAGCTTGGACGGGAATACGCAGTATTTT. Together with reference TRBV5-1 and TRBJ2-3, the CDR3 gives the full variable domain: KAGVTQTPRYLIKTRGQQVTLSCSPISGHRSVSWYQQTPGQGLQFLFEYFSETQRNKGNFPGRFSGRQFSNSRSEMNVSTLELGDSALYLCASSLDGNTQYFGPGTRLTVL.

CDR3 DNA sequence: TGTGCCAGCAGCTTAGCTGGGCGGGGGCAGTATAATGAAAAACTGTTTTTT. This sequence encodes CASSLAGRGQYNEKLFF. The J gene is TRBJ1-4, the V gene TRBV11-2; D perhaps matches TRBD1 (6 bases). CDR1 and CDR2 (germline): SGHAT, FQNNGV. V was clipped by 1 base and J by 4 bases, with 16 bases between them. The CDR3 covers 17 residues.

The V and J genes are TRBV5-1 and TRBJ1-1; 7 positions match TRBD1. The CDR3 is 15 residues long. Looked up from germline, CDR1 is SGHRS and CDR2 is YFSETQ. J lost 1 base, V lost 4 bases, and 7 bases had no gene match. The CDR3 reads CASSQQGGWNTEAFF. The CDR3 DNA sequence: TGCGCCAGCAGCCAGCAGGGGGGCTGGAACACTGAAGCTTTCTTT. The full variable domain, with the rest looked up from reference TRBV5-1 and TRBJ1-1, is KAGVTQTPRYLIKTRGQQVTLSCSPISGHRSVSWYQQTPGQGLQFLFEYFSETQRNKGNFPGRFSGRQFSNSRSEMNVSTLELGDSALYLCASSQQGGWNTEAFFGQGTRLTVV.

A remark on this clone: One junction end disagrees with the germline gene, perhaps due to a read error. J is TRBJ1-2 and V is TRBV29-1, with D hard to call. This CDR3 is 13 amino acids long. Germline-derived CDR1 and CDR2 are SQVTM and ANQGSEA. CDR3 residues: CSVEGTATYGYTF. The CDR3 DNA sequence: TGCAGCGTCGAAGGTACGGCTACCTATGGCTACACCTTC.

V and J are TRBV5-1 and TRBJ1-1, with D perhaps TRBD1 (6 bases). Germline CDR1 and CDR2: SGHRS and YFSETQ. The V gene lost 10 bases and the J gene lost 1 base, with 14 bases spanning the gap. The CDR3 spans 13 residues. CDR3 bases: TGCGCCTGCGTCGGACAGCCGAACACTGAAGCTTTCTTT. This translates into CACVGQPNTEAFF.

This sequence joins TRBV2 and TRBJ1-1; 9 bases align to TRBD1. The CDR3 spans 12 residues. Trimming took 1 base from V and 11 from J; bases not matched to a gene: 2. Germline CDR1 is SNHLY and CDR2 is FYNNEI. CDR3 sequence reads: CASSEGTGEAFF. DNA for the CDR3: TGTGCCAGCAGTGAAGGGACAGGGGAGGCTTTCTTT. The full variable domain, rest sourced from reference TRBV2 and TRBJ1-1, is EPEVTQTPSHQVTQMGQEVILRCVPISNHLYFYWYRQILGQKVEFLVSFYNNEISEKSEIFDDQFSVERPDGSNFTLKIRSTKLEDSAMYFCASSEGTGEAFFGQGTRLTVV.

The gene calls are TRBV10-1 and TRBJ2-3; D remains unclear. This CDR3 contains 13 residues. V lost 8 bases to trimming and J lost 5 bases, with 14 bases between them. Germline values: CDR1 WNHNN, CDR2 SYGVQD (reference sequence). Here the CDR3 reads CASSARAGDTQYF. The CDR3 DNA is TGCGCCAGCTCTGCTCGCGCAGGAGATACGCAGTATTTT.

This chain uses TRBV7-9 with TRBJ2-5; TRBD2 aligns across 7 bases. In germline, CDR1 is SEHNR, CDR2 FQNEAQ (reference sequence). V lost 7 bases to trimming and J lost 2 bases; unmatched junction nucleotides: 10. The CDR3 is made up of 15 amino acids. CDR3 loop: CASTTVVGGQETQYF. The CDR3 DNA reads TGTGCCAGCACCACCGTCGTGGGGGGGCAAGAGACCCAGTACTTC. The entire variable domain, with the rest obtained from reference TRBV7-9 and TRBJ2-5, is as follows: DTGVSQNPRHKITKRGQNVTFRCDPISEHNRLYWYRQTLGQGPEFLTYFQNEAQLEKSRLLSDRFSAERPKGSFSTLEIQRTEQGDSAMYLCASTTVVGGQETQYFGPGTRLLVL.

The chain recombines TRBV7-3 with TRBJ2-3, with TRBD1 identical over 9 bases. V lost 1 base to trimming and J lost 4 bases; unmatched junction nucleotides: 3. Looked up from germline, CDR1 is SGHTA and CDR2 is FQGTGA. There are 15 residues in the CDR3. In DNA form, the CDR3 reads TGTGCCAGCAGCTTAAGTCGACAGGGGGCAGATACGCAGTATTTT. Amino acids: CASSLSRQGADTQYF.

The CDR3 reads CASSQDRVGYTF. In DNA form, the CDR3 reads TGTGCCAGCAGTCAGGACAGGGTCGGCTACACCTTC. This chain uses TRBV5-4 with TRBJ1-2; TRBD1 agrees at 8 bases. V lost 5 bases, J lost 8 bases, and 5 bases stayed unmatched. The CDR3 runs 12 residues. Germline CDR1 is SGHNT and CDR2 is YYREEE (reference sequence). Full variable domain (rest looked up from reference TRBV5-4 and TRBJ1-2): ETGVTQSPTHLIKTRGQQVTLRCSSQSGHNTVSWYQQALGQGPQFIFQYYREEENGRGNFPPRFSGLQFPNYSSELNVNALELDDSALYLCASSQDRVGYTFGSGTRLTVV.

The chain carries TRBV14 and TRBJ2-7, with D unresolved. This CDR3 is 14 amino acids long. V gave up 1 base and J gave up 2 bases, with 9 bases separating them. CDR1 SGHDN and CDR2 FVKESK come from the germline V gene. The CDR3 coding sequence is TGTGCCAGCAGCCAAGCAAGGAGACCCTACGAGCAGTACTTC. As protein: CASSQARRPYEQYF.

In regard to this clone: With a much larger clone just one base away, this may be a read error. J is TRBJ1-1 and V is TRBV7-2; D may be TRBD1 (5 bases). Between the trimmed V and J ends, which lost 5 bases and 0 bases, there was a span of 7 bases. This CDR3 contains 13 residues. CDR1 is SGHTA, CDR2 FQGNSA, per germline. The CDR3 is CASSAQVNTEAFF. The DNA for the CDR3 is TGTGCCAGCAGCGCACAGGTGAACACTGAAGCTTTCTTT.

The V and J genes are TRBV4-1 and TRBJ1-3; D remains unclear. The germline V and J ends were trimmed by 1 base and 7 bases, with 17 bases remaining between them. CDR3 length: 16 residues. Germline assignment: CDR1 MGHRA and CDR2 YSYEKL. CDR3 loop: CASSQGGLGLLNTIYF. The CDR3 coding sequence is TGCGCCAGCAGCCAAGGAGGACTAGGCTTACTGAACACCATATATTTT.

The CDR3 region is CASSLRDNNYEQYF. The CDR3 DNA is TGTGCCAGCAGCTTACGGGACAACAACTACGAGCAGTACTTC. The V call is TRBV11-3, the J call TRBJ2-7, with D perhaps matching TRBD1 (6 bases). Between the trimmed V and J ends, which lost 2 bases and 3 bases, there was a span of 11 bases. This CDR3 has 14 residues. Germline assignment: CDR1 SGHNT and CDR2 YENEEA.

The V and J genes are TRBV5-6 and TRBJ2-2; no firm D call. Germline CDR1 reads SGHDT; CDR2 reads YYEEEE. V lost 3 bases and J lost 7, with 10 bases in between. The CDR3 consists of 13 residues. CDR3 region: CASSSRPGGELFF. The CDR3, as DNA: TGTGCCAGCAGCTCCAGACCAGGCGGGGAGCTGTTTTTT.

The chain is built from TRBV6-1 and TRBJ2-7; D tentatively reads TRBD1 or TRBD2 (5 bases each). This CDR3 spans 13 amino acids. V was shortened by 6 bases and J by 7 bases, with 16 bases between the two germline ends. Per the germline V gene, CDR1 is MNHNS and CDR2 is SASEGT. The CDR3 is CASRGDRGEEQYF. The DNA for the CDR3 is TGTGCCAGCAGGGGGGACCGAGGGGAGGAGCAGTACTTC.